Presented here are 8 T cell receptor beta chains from one specimen sequenced in a study of cytomegalovirus exposure and HLA in healthy donors. PCR amplification relied on 60 Vbeta primers (plus 13 Jbeta primers). The protocol was immunoSEQ multiplex PCR, while the TCRdb copy is restricted to in-frame clones and leaves out a portion. The table lists under 130,000 clones, 15% of them singletons. The material sequenced was PBMCs. Source of these receptors: a female donor in good health and CMV-seronegative.

The rearrangement uses TRBV5-1 and TRBJ2-5; a possible D gene is TRBD1 (5 bases). With 0 bases removed from V and 1 base from J, the gap between germline ends came to 7 bases. The CDR3 is 14 amino acids. Germline loops: CDR1 SGHRS, CDR2 YFSETQ. CDR3 bases: TGCGCCAGCAGCTTGGGACAGAGCCAAGAGACCCAGTACTTC. Translating gives CASSLGQSQETQYF.

This sequence joins TRBV4-3 and TRBJ1-1, with a tentative D call TRBD1 (5 bases). CDR1 is LGHNA, CDR2 YSLEER, per germline. This CDR3 is 13 amino acids long. V was clipped by 2 bases and J by 8 bases, with 12 bases between them. The CDR3: CASSQTVNREAFF. In DNA form, the CDR3 reads TGCGCCAGCAGCCAAACGGTGAACAGGGAAGCTTTCTTT.

The chain links TRBV2 to TRBJ1-1; D is uncertain. This CDR3 is 13 amino acids long. Germline V gene lookup returns CDR1 SNHLY and CDR2 FYNNEI. The V end was cut by 6 bases, the J end by 0 bases, with 8 bases between. As DNA, the CDR3 is TGTGCCAGCAGCGTCGGGTTGAACACTGAAGCTTTCTTT. As protein: CASSVGLNTEAFF.

This clone has just a few counts. The chain joins TRBV28 to TRBJ2-1, with D possibly matching TRBD2 (6 bases). This CDR3 region has 16 residues. Trimming took off 7 bases at V and 4 bases at J, with 20 bases between the two ends. The germline CDR1 and CDR2 sequences are MDHEN and SYDVKM. The CDR3 coding sequence is TGTGCCAGCACCCCCTTGTTTGGGGGGAGGTACAATGAGCAGTTCTTC. This encodes CASTPLFGGRYNEQFF.

The table lists this clone with a few counts. The chain carries TRBV6-5 and TRBJ2-3; D may be TRBD2 (6 bases). The CDR3 covers 14 residues. V lost 6 bases and J lost 6, with 16 bases in between. CDR1 and CDR2 from the germline V gene are MNHEY and SVGAGI. The CDR3 protein is CASRNLAFRDTQYF. The CDR3 bases are TGTGCCAGCAGAAATCTAGCGTTTAGGGATACGCAGTATTTT.

The rearrangement joins TRBV2 to TRBJ1-3; the D gene is possibly TRBD1 (6 bases). V was pared by 2 bases and J by 0 bases, with 11 bases between. The germline V gene has CDR1 SNHLY and CDR2 FYNNEI. This CDR3 spans 16 amino acids. CDR3 nucleotide sequence: TGTGCCAGCAGTGAACAGGGGTTCTACTCTGGAAACACCATATATTTT. It encodes CASSEQGFYSGNTIYF.

The rearrangement links TRBV19 to TRBJ2-7; TRBD1 matches 10 bases. The CDR3 is made up of 17 amino acids. V shed 6 bases and J 0 bases; nucleotides not matched to a gene: 11. Germline V CDR1 and CDR2: LNHDA, SQIVND (reference sequence). CDR3 residues: CASSDRDRGGVSYEQYF. Here the CDR3 DNA reads TGTGCCAGTAGCGACCGGGACAGGGGTGGGGTCTCCTACGAGCAGTACTTC.

V usage is TRBV7-9 and J usage is TRBJ1-4; TRBD1 is a possible D gene (5 bases). The V end was cut by 6 bases, the J end by 7 bases, with 15 bases between. This CDR3 comprises 14 residues. Germline V gene lookup returns CDR1 SEHNR and CDR2 FQNEAQ (reference sequence). The DNA of the CDR3 is TGTGCCAGCAGGGACCAGGGAAGTTCTGAAAAACTGTTTTTT. Translated, it gives CASRDQGSSEKLFF. Combining the CDR3 with reference TRBV7-9 and TRBJ1-4 gives the whole variable domain DTGVSQNPRHKITKRGQNVTFRCDPISEHNRLYWYRQTLGQGPEFLTYFQNEAQLEKSRLLSDRFSAERPKGSFSTLEIQRTEQGDSAMYLCASRDQGSSEKLFFGSGTQLSVL.